These 20 T cell receptor beta chains originate from one sample sequenced in a study. One entry per CDR3 protein results from TCRdb running MiXCR on the RT-PCR reads. The sample lists 550,000 to 750,000 distinct CDR3 sequences, 14% occurring once. Sequencing was done on a sample of memory CD4+ T cells from blood. Receptors originate from a female donor in good health, serving as a healthy control.

This clonotype was picked up a small number of times. The rearrangement uses TRBV7-3 and TRBJ2-5; 8 bases align to TRBD1. CDR1 and CDR2 (germline): SGHTA, FQGTGA. Losses at the gene ends were 5 bases for V and 5 bases for J; bases not matched to a gene: 7. There are 14 residues in the CDR3. CDR3 in amino acids: CASSKQGGRETQYF. The CDR3 DNA is TGTGCCAGCAGCAAACAGGGGGGTCGGGAGACCCAGTACTTC.

The chain links TRBV28 to TRBJ1-4; 10 bases match TRBD1. The germline V gene encodes CDR1 MDHEN and CDR2 SYDVKM. Trimming took 6 bases from V and 3 from J; bases not matched to a gene: 4. The CDR3 runs to 15 residues. The CDR3 region has the DNA TGTGCCAGCAGCGACAGGGGGCTAGCTAATGAAAAACTGTTTTTT. It encodes CASSDRGLANEKLFF.

This clonotype was counted many times. This chain connects TRBV20-1 to TRBJ2-5, with unresolved D. Germline CDR1 reads DFQATT; CDR2 reads SNEGSKA (reference sequence). The length of the CDR3 is 13 residues. V was cut by 3 bases and J by 4 bases, with 12 bases left in between. The CDR3 region has the DNA TGCAGTGCTAGTCAGTGGGTGAGAGAGACCCAGTACTTC. Translation: CSASQWVRETQYF.

Of note for this clonotype: This may be a read error: a much more frequent sequence differs by one nucleotide. V and J are TRBV6-2 or TRBV6-3 and TRBJ2-1; D perhaps matches TRBD2 (6 bases). The CDR3 has 12 amino acids. V was trimmed by 7 bases and J by 4 bases, leaving 8 bases between them. The V gene's germline CDR1 is MNHEY and CDR2 SVGEGT. This CDR3 is CASTEGYNEQFF. The CDR3 nucleotides are TGTGCCAGCACGGAGGGGTACAATGAGCAGTTCTTC.

This clonotype was found many times. The V call is TRBV12-3 or TRBV12-4, the J call TRBJ2-5; D might be TRBD1 (5 bases). The V gene lost 1 base and the J gene lost 4 bases, with 10 bases spanning the gap. This CDR3 spans 14 amino acids. The chain's CDR3 is CASSLGGERETQYF. The DNA for the CDR3 is TGTGCCAGCAGTTTAGGGGGCGAGAGAGAGACCCAGTACTTC.

In this sample, this clonotype turned up many times. V and J are TRBV12-3 or TRBV12-4 and TRBJ2-7; a weak D match, TRBD1 (5 bases). V dropped 6 bases and J dropped 6 bases, with 21 bases sitting between them. This CDR3 has 15 residues. The CDR3 spells CASSPRASPRTEQYF. DNA for the CDR3: TGTGCCAGCAGCCCCAGGGCTTCCCCAAGGACCGAGCAGTACTTC.

In the case of this clonotype: A much bigger clone sits one base away, suggesting this may be a read error. V is TRBV12-3 or TRBV12-4 and J is TRBJ2-3; TRBD1 aligns across 8 bases. The CDR3 spans 14 residues. Trimming took 6 bases from V and 5 from J; bases not matched to a gene: 7. Written as DNA, the CDR3 is TGTGCCAGCAGAACCGGACAGGGCAAAGATACGCAGTATTTT. This codes for CASRTGQGKDTQYF.

This clonotype was counted only a few times. The chain couples TRBV24-1 to TRBJ1-2; D remains ambiguous. The V end lost 1 base, the J end lost 8 bases, and 10 bases lay between the germline ends. The germline gives CDR1 KGHDR, CDR2 SFDVKD. The CDR3 is 13 amino acids. The CDR3 region has the DNA TGTGCCACCAGTGATTTTGGAGACACGGGCTACACCTTC. This sequence encodes CATSDFGDTGYTF.

The rearrangement links TRBV7-2 to TRBJ2-5; 14 bases are shared with TRBD2. The CDR3 extends over 15 amino acids. V trimming: 7 bases; J trimming: 7 bases; junction bases outside the gene matches: 8. Germline V gene data show CDR1 as SGHTA and CDR2 as FQGNSA. CDR3 region: CASTQTSGGVRTQYF. The DNA of the CDR3 is TGTGCCAGCACCCAGACTAGCGGGGGGGTAAGGACCCAGTACTTC.

This clonotype was recorded a few times. The V gene is TRBV24-1, the J gene TRBJ2-5; D is perhaps TRBD1 (6 bases). V was pared by 1 base and J by 5 bases, with 13 bases between. CDR1 KGHDR and CDR2 SFDVKD come from the germline V gene. CDR3 length: 15 residues. In DNA, the CDR3 is TGTGCCACCAGTGATTTAAAACAGGGTTTCGAGACCCAGTACTTC. It is translated as CATSDLKQGFETQYF.

This clonotype was seen many times. The chain uses TRBV27 and TRBJ1-1; 10 nucleotides agree with TRBD1. V shed 5 bases and J 5 bases; nucleotides not matched to a gene: 8. Germline values: CDR1 MNHEY, CDR2 SMNVEV (reference sequence). The CDR3 is 15 residues long. The CDR3 DNA reads TGTGCCAGCAGTCCATGGGACAGGGGAGGTACTGAAGCTTTCTTT. It encodes CASSPWDRGGTEAFF.

The rearrangement joins TRBV10-3 to TRBJ2-3; D gene uncertain. Trimming took off 5 bases at V and 1 base at J, with 10 bases between the two ends. Germline V gene sequence: CDR1 ENHRY, CDR2 SYGVKD. This CDR3 has 14 residues. CDR3 in amino acids: CAISLQQGTDTQYF. CDR3 coding DNA: TGTGCCATCAGTCTACAGCAGGGCACAGATACGCAGTATTTT.

There are a few counts of this clonotype. The V and J genes are TRBV3-1 and TRBJ2-3, with TRBD2 matching over 7 bases. The CDR3 consists of 14 residues. V lost 4 bases and J lost 6; bases outside the gene matches: 7. The germline V gene has CDR1 LGHDT and CDR2 YNNKEL (reference sequence). CDR3 bases: TGTGCCAGCAGCCGTGGCGGGAGTGCGGATACGCAGTATTTT. This encodes CASSRGGSADTQYF.

This clonotype was found many times. The genes are TRBV5-5 and TRBJ1-5; D is undetermined. This CDR3 comprises 14 residues. Germline lookup yields CDR1 SGHKS and CDR2 YYEKEE (reference sequence). V was trimmed by 4 bases and J by 3 bases, leaving 11 bases between them. Here the CDR3 DNA reads TGTGCCAGCAGCCCGATGCAGCCCAATCAGCCCCAGCATTTT. Its translation is CASSPMQPNQPQHF.

This clonotype turned up a few times. This chain connects TRBV5-1 to TRBJ1-2, with D tentatively TRBD1 (6 bases). Trimming removed 1 base from V and 0 bases from J, with 16 bases in between. CDR1 is SGHRS and CDR2 is YFSETQ in the germline V gene. The CDR3 is made up of 17 amino acids. The CDR3 protein is CASSLRSGQSTNYGYTF. The CDR3 DNA is TGCGCCAGCAGCTTGCGATCCGGACAGTCAACTAACTATGGCTACACCTTC.

In regard to this clonotype: Possible read error: a much larger clone is one base away. The rearrangement uses TRBV28 and TRBJ2-5; D unclear. The CDR3 is made up of 11 amino acids. V shed 2 bases and J shed 7 bases, with 5 bases lying between them. Germline V gene lookup returns CDR1 MDHEN and CDR2 SYDVKM. In nucleotides, the CDR3 is TGTGCCAGCAGTTTAGATGGGACCCAGTACTTC. Translation: CASSLDGTQYF.

In its sample, this clonotype was seen a few times. The rearrangement joins TRBV7-9 to TRBJ2-5; 8 bases align to TRBD1. The CDR3 is 16 residues long. J was trimmed by 2 bases and V by 0 bases; bases with no gene match: 5. In germline, CDR1 is SEHNR, CDR2 FQNEAQ (reference sequence). The CDR3 DNA is TGTGCCAGCAGCTTAGCGTTGGGACAGGAGCAAGAGACCCAGTACTTC. It encodes CASSLALGQEQETQYF.

This CDR3 is CASQGGTGELFF. The CDR3 DNA reads as TGTGCAAGCCAAGGGGGCACCGGGGAGCTGTTTTTT. The V and J genes are TRBV10-3 and TRBJ2-2; D might be TRBD1 (6 bases). CDR1 is ENHRY, CDR2 SYGVKD, per germline. CDR3 length equals 12 residues.

This clonotype occurred many times. In DNA form, the CDR3 reads TGTGCCAGCAGCTCTCCGGGACAGGGCGATACGCAGTATTTT. Its translation is CASSSPGQGDTQYF. The chain carries TRBV5-6 and TRBJ2-3, with 9 nucleotides matching TRBD1. V trimming: 3 bases; J trimming: 6 bases; junction bases outside the gene matches: 5. The CDR3 contains 14 residues. CDR1 is SGHDT, CDR2 YYEEEE, per germline.

This clonotype has ten or more counts. The chain uses TRBV7-3 and TRBJ2-1, with D possibly being TRBD1 (6 bases). CDR1 and CDR2 from the germline V gene are SGHTA and FQGTGA. The CDR3 runs 11 residues. V was cut by 2 bases and J by 10 bases, with 6 bases left in between. The CDR3 coding sequence is TGTGCCAGCAGCTTAGGGACAGAGCAGTTCTTC. This translates into CASSLGTEQFF.